The present entry profiles one T cell receptor (beta chain) with its context. Antigen: not known. This sample is part of a study of T cell responses to AZD1222 COVID-19 vaccine. Across the whole study: The analysis combined second doses at about 4 or about 12 weeks.

Looked up from germline, CDR1 is LGHDT and CDR2 is YNNKEL (reference sequence). There are 14 residues in the CDR3. Trimming removed 0 bases from V and 5 bases from J, with 8 bases in between. Study-wide results and caveats: Only six or seven AZD1222 recipients were seropositive at baseline. Reports say nearly half of spike-specific TCRs go after unmutated variant regions. White British ancestry dominated among donors, who included more females, and clonal diversity was possibly underestimated.

Some clones are missing from TCRdb's copy, which holds only in-frame ones; the method was immunoSEQ multiplex PCR. The data hold 100,000 or so clones, with roughly 88% observed a single time. This chain joins TRBV3-1 (or the pseudogene TRBV3-2) and TRBJ1-5; no clear D gene. The clonotype comes from an adult in good health. Sample: peripheral blood, taken on day 0 of AZD1222 vaccination. This CDR3 is CASSQDPAYQPQHF. CDR3 nucleotide sequence: TGTGCCAGCAGCCAAGATCCGGCGTATCAGCCCCAGCATTTT.